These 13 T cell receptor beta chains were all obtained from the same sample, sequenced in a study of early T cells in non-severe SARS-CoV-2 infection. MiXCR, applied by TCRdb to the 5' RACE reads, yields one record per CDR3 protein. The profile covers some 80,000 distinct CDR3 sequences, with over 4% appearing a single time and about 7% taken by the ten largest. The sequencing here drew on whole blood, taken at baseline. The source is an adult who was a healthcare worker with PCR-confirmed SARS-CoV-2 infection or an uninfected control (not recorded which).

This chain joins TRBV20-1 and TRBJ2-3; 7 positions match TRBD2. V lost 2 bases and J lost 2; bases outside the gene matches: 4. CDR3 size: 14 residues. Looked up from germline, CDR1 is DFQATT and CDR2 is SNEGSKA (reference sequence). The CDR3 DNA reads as TGCAGTGCTAGACCTAGCGGCCCCACAGATACGCAGTATTTT. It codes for CSARPSGPTDTQYF.

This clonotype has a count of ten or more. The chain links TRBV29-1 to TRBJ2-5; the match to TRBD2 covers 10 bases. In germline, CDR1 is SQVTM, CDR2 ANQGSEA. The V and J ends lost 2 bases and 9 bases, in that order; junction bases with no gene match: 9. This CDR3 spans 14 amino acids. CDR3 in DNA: TGCAGCGTTGAAAGCGGACTAGCGGTAGGAGCCCAGTACTTC. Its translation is CSVESGLAVGAQYF.

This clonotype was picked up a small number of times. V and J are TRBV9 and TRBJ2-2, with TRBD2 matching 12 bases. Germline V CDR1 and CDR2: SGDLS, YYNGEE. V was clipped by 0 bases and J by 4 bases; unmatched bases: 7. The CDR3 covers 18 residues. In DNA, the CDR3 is TGTGCCAGCAGCGTAGCTCCTAGCGGGAGGGCCGGCACCGGGGAGCTGTTTTTT. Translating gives CASSVAPSGRAGTGELFF.

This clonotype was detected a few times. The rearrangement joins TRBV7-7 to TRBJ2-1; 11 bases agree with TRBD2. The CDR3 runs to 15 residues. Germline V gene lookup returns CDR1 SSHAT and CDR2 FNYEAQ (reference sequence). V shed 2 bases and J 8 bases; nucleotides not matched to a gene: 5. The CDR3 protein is CASSLLAGGLDEQFF. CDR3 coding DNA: TGTGCCAGCAGCTTACTAGCGGGAGGACTCGATGAGCAGTTCTTC.

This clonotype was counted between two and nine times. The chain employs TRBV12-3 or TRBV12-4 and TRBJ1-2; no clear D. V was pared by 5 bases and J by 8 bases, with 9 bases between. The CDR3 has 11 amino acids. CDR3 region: CASSSGYGYTF. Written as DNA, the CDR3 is TGTGCCAGCAGTAGTGGGTACGGCTACACCTTC.

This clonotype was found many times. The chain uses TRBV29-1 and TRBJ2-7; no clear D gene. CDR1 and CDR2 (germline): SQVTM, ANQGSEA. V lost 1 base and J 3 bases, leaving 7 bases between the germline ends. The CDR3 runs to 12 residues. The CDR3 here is CSVEGPRYEQYF. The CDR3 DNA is TGCAGCGTTGAAGGTCCCCGCTACGAGCAGTACTTC.

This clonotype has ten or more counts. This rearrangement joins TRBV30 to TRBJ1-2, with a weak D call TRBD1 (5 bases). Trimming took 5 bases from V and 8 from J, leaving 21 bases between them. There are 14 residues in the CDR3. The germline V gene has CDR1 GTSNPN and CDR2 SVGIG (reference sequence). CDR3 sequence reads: CAWEPGRGSWGYTF. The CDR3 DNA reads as TGTGCCTGGGAGCCGGGACGGGGATCTTGGGGCTACACCTTC.

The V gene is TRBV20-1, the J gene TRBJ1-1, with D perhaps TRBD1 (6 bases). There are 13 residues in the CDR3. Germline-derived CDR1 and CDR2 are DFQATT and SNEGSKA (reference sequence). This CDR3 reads CGGPVTKGGKAFF. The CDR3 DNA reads TGCGGGGGCCCTGTGACCAAAGGGGGTAAAGCTTTCTTT.

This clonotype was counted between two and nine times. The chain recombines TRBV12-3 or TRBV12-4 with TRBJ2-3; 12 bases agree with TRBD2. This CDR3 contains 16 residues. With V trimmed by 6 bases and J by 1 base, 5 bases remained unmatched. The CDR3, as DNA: TGTGCCAGCAGGCGACTAGCGGGAGACGGCACAGATACGCAGTATTTT. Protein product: CASRRLAGDGTDTQYF.

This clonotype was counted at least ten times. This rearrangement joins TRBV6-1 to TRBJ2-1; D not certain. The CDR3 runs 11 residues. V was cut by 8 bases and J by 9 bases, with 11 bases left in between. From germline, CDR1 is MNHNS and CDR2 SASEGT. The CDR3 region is CASRWSIEQFF. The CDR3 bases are TGTGCCAGCCGGTGGAGTATTGAGCAGTTCTTC.

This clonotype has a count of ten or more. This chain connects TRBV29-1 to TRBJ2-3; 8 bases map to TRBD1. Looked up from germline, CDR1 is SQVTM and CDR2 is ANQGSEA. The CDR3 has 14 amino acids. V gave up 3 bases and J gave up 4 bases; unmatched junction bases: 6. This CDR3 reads CSVERTGRPDTQYF. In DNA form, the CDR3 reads TGCAGCGTTGAGAGGACAGGGAGGCCAGATACGCAGTATTTT.

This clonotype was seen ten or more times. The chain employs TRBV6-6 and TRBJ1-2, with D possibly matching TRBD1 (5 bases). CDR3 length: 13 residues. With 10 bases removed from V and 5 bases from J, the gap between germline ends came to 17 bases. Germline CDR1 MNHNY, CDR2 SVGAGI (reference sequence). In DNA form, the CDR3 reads TGTGCCACCGCCGGGACTCCAGCATATGGCTACACCTTC. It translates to CATAGTPAYGYTF.

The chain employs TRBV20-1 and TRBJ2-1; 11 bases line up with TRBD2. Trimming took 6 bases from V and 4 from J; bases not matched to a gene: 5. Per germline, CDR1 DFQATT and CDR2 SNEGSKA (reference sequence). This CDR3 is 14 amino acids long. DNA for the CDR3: TGCAGTGCCCCCCCTAGCGGGAGGTACAATGAGCAGTTCTTC. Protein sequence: CSAPPSGRYNEQFF.